The entry below describes one TCR beta chain. TCRdb processed the 5' RACE reads anew with MiXCR; each CDR3 protein has one entry. Seen here are 500,000 to 650,000 distinct CDR3 sequences, more than 9% observed once, and the top ten hold under 15%. This record belongs to a study of T cells after yellow fever vaccination. The CDR3 runs 15 residues. V was cut by 3 bases and J by 5 bases, with 13 bases left in between. Germline CDR1 is MNHEY and CDR2 is SMNVEV (reference sequence). The clonotype comes from a man aged 25 to 40 who received the YFV17D yellow fever vaccine. Sequenced material: PBMCs, taken on the day of the yellow fever booster vaccination. This chain joins TRBV27 and TRBJ2-2; D may be TRBD1 (5 bases). CDR3 DNA: TGTGCCAGCAGTTTTGAGGCAGGGTTTACCGGGGAGCTGTTTTTT. Protein: CASSFEAGFTGELFF.